The rows below give T cell receptor beta chains drawn from one sample of a study of CD8+ T cells in alopecia areata. TCRdb's copy holds only in-frame clones and misses some; the assay was immunoSEQ multiplex PCR. The sample holds more than 150,000 clones, 60% to 70% seen once. This material consisted of CD4+ T cells sorted from blood, taken at week 4, from a patient treated with tofacitinib. The origin of the receptors is a human donor with alopecia areata. Each CDR3 is given with its conserved first and last residue. The order of the fields is V gene, CDR3 protein.

>TRBV7-8
CASRNMGQGSGYTF
>TRBV29-1
CSAITQETQYF
>TRBV5-1
CASSHRRETQYF
>TRBV7-6
CASRLDPTDTQYF
>TRBV2
CARGRGRTGELFF
>TRBV5-4
CASSLGEDYGYTF
>TRBV30
CAWVRRGDSGYTF
>TRBV29-1
CSVDVREETQYF
>TRBV7-2
CASSSSSGGYEQYF
>TRBV7-7
CASSRDSQETQYF
>TRBV5-1
CASSFGQGWDTQYF
>TRBV29-1
CSVTGHSNTEAFF
>TRBV7-9
CASSLGHSYGYTF
>TRBV29-1
CSVDRRTGNTIYF
>TRBV6-5
CASSYGINYGYTF
>TRBV30
CAWSKGLNYGYTF
>TRBV7-9
CASSFHFLRKNSNQPQHF
>TRBV29-1
CSVGQGFQETQYF
>TRBV29-1
CSVQRGHVVNTEAFF
>TRBV6-5
CASSARDSAYEQYF
>TRBV19
CASSIGAGSSGNTIYF
>TRBV4-2
CASSQVGGSPASTGELFF
>TRBV5-1
CASSPTGDTEAFF
>TRBV6-5
CASSYQGGEQFF
>TRBV4-1
CASSQDLTGGVQQYF
>TRBV28
CASSRGRYEQYF
>TRBV28
CASSALLAGMLGEQFF
>TRBV15
CATSKDAGIDGYTF